The clone carrying this T cell receptor beta chain was seen just once. This sample was included in a study of blood T cells in healthy people across ages. Germline V gene data show CDR1 as LGHDT and CDR2 as YNNKEL (reference sequence). This CDR3 comprises 18 residues. V dropped 3 bases and J dropped 5; count of bases not matched to a gene: 15. No fewer than 5 micrograms of total RNA were isolated from every sample. Using a J-beta primer mix together with a sample-barcoded 5' primer, a second PCR was run for about 6 to 11 cycles. TCRdb reprocessed the 5' RACE reads with MiXCR, giving one entry per CDR3 protein. The sample lists roughly 2 million distinct CDR3 sequences; 49% were seen once.

The sequence derives from a woman between 40 and 50 years old in good health. Sequencing was done on a sample of blood. V gene TRBV3-1 combines with J gene TRBJ2-3; the match to TRBD1 covers 9 bases. CDR3 sequence: CASSQRGPGTGYQDTQYF. The CDR3 DNA is TGTGCCAGCAGCCAGAGAGGCCCCGGGACAGGGTATCAAGATACGCAGTATTTT.